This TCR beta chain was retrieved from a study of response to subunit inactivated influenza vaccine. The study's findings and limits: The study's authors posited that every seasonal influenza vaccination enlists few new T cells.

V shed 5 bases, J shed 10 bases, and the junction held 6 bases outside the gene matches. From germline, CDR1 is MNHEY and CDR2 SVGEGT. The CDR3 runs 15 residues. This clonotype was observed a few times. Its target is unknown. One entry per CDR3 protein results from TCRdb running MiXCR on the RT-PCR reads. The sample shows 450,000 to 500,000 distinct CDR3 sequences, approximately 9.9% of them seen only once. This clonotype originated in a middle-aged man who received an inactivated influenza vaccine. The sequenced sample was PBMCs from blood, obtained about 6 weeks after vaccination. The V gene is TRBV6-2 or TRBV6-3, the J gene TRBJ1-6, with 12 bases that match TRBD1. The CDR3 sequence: CASSPGTGGRSPLHF. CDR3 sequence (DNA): TGTGCCAGCAGTCCTGGGACAGGGGGCCGATCACCCCTCCACTTT.